This T cell receptor beta chain was obtained from a study of T cell changes during pregnancy in multiple sclerosis. The table came from immunoSEQ multiplex PCR; TCRdb's copy has only in-frame clones and leaves some out. The sample holds 30,000 to 40,000 clones, roughly nine tenths seen once. The CDR3 runs 14 residues. The J segment lost 13 bases and the V segment lost 0 bases, leaving 7 bases of the junction unmatched. Germline CDR1 reads SGDLS; CDR2 reads YYNGEE. Only a few counts were recorded for this clone. The clonotype was recovered from a female donor in good health, enrolled as a control in a pregnancy study. This specimen was CD4+ T cells from peripheral blood mononuclear cells, taken in the third trimester of pregnancy. The gene calls are TRBV9 and TRBJ1-6; 7 bases are a match to TRBD1. The CDR3 spells CASSVGDRFPPLHF. DNA of the CDR3: TGTGCCAGCAGCGTAGGGGACAGATTCCCCCCCCTCCACTTT.